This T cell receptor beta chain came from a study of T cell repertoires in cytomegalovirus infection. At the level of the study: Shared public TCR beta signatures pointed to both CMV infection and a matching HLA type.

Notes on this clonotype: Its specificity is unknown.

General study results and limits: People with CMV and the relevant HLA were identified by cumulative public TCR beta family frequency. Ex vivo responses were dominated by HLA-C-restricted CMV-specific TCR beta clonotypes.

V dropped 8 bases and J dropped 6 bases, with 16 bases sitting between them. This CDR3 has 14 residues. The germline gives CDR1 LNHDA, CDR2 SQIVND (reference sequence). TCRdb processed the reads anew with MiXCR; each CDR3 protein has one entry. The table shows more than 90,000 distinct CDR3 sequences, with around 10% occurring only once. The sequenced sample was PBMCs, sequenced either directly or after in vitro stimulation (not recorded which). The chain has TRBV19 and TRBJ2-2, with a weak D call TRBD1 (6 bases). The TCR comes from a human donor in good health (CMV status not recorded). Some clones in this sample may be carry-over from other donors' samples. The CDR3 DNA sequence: TGTGCCAGTGGCCCCGGGACAACCGCCGGGGAGCTGTTTTTT. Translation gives CASGPGTTAGELFF. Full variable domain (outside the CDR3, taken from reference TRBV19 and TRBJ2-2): DGGITQSPKYLFRKEGQNVTLSCEQNLNHDAMYWYRQDPGQGLRLIYYSQIVNDFQKGDIAEGYSVSREKKESFPLTVTSAQKNPTAFYLCASGPGTTAGELFFGEGSRLTVL.